This TCR beta chain came from a study of cytomegalovirus exposure and HLA in healthy donors. Overall study findings and caveats: Evidence from a later analysis indicated that most CMV-associated TCR beta chains looked HLA-restricted.

It was with 60 Vbeta and 13 Jbeta primers that the PCR ran. In the authors' workflow: As a later analysis found, there were approximately 80 million unique TCR beta chains, of which roughly 11 million were shared. The protocol was immunoSEQ multiplex PCR, while the TCRdb copy is restricted to in-frame clones and leaves out a portion. V, J and clone size were drawn from that table, and D and trimming were deduced from the DNA. The sample consists of approximately 150,000 clones, 70% to 85% of them appearing once. Turning to this clone: Its antigen is undetermined.

Germline loops: CDR1 MDHEN, CDR2 SYDVKM. CDR3 length: 15 amino acids. Deletions cut 6 bases from V and 1 base from J, with 15 bases between. Material: PBMCs. The chain couples TRBV28 to TRBJ1-1, with TRBD1 as a possible D gene (5 bases). The sequence was collected from a woman in her 40s in good health and CMV-seronegative. In DNA, the CDR3 is TGTGCCAGCAGGGGGGGGGACGCGAGGAACACTGAAGCTTTCTTT. Protein: CASRGGDARNTEAFF. Full variable domain (rest looked up from reference TRBV28 and TRBJ1-1): DVKVTQSSRYLVKRTGEKVFLECVQDMDHENMFWYRQDPGLGLRLIYFSYDVKMKEKGDIPEGYSVSREKKERFSLILESASTNQTSMYLCASRGGDARNTEAFFGQGTRLTVV.